The TCR beta chain under discussion was sequenced for a study of T cells in Graves' hyperthyroidism and ophthalmopathy. Study as a whole: Blood from the periphery was taken at initial diagnosis, before any treatment.

Regions amplified from RNA transcripts were the TCR beta CDR3 regions. First-round RT-PCR with HTBI primers amplified the TCR CDR3 region. MiXCR was run by TCRdb on the multiplex PCR reads, yielding one entry per CDR3 protein. This table has fewer than 900,000 distinct CDR3 sequences, approximately 16% appearing once. V lost 7 bases and J lost 1; bases outside the gene matches: 3. There are 13 residues in the CDR3. The V gene's germline CDR1 is SGHAT and CDR2 FQNNGV. This clonotype was picked up many times. The antigen is not known. Study-wide findings and caveats: By a 13 V-J model, ophthalmopathy was set apart from stable hyperthyroidism.

Absence of ophthalmopathy progression within 18 months defined stable Graves' hyperthyroidism. The sequencing sample was made of blood. The V call is TRBV11-2, the J call TRBJ1-1, with 7 bases lining up with TRBD1. The sequence came from a man between 18 and 35 years old with Graves' hyperthyroidism. The CDR3 is CASTRTGNTEAFF. The CDR3 DNA reads as TGTGCCAGCACTCGGACAGGGAACACTGAAGCTTTCTTT.